This is a list of T cell receptor beta chains from one sample in a study of CD8 T cells in Susac syndrome. MiXCR, applied by TCRdb to the immunoSEQ multiplex PCR reads, yields one record per CDR3 protein. In the table there are about 300,000 distinct CDR3 sequences, approximately 89% of which are singletons. Sequencing input: CD8+ T cells from PBMCs. These receptors all come from a human donor with multiple sclerosis. Each CDR3 is given with its conserved first and last residue. Fields, in order: J gene, D gene, V gene, clone size, CDR3 protein, CDR3 DNA. A D gene is named only where the DNA matches it firmly. Clone size is given for some rows only: seen once, a few or many times, or a class if the clone is expanded.

TRBJ2-7,TRBD2,TRBV9,-,CASSPSGGASEQYF,TGTGCCAGCAGCCCCAGCGGGGGGGCCTCCGAGCAGTACTTC
TRBJ2-7,-,TRBV9,-,CASSSFRGGGEQYF,TGTGCCAGCAGCTCCTTCAGGGGAGGCGGCGAGCAGTACTTC
TRBJ1-4,TRBD1,TRBV2,-,CASKVSLVGTVEANEKLFF,TGTGCCAGCAAAGTCTCCCTTGTGGGGACAGTTGAAGCTAATGAAAAACTGTTTTTT
TRBJ2-7,-,TRBV28,once,CASSPDFGTREQYF,TGTGCCAGCAGTCCCGACTTTGGGACGAGGGAGCAGTACTTC
TRBJ2-3,TRBD2,TRBV7-8,-,CASSLVVAGDTDTQYF,TGTGCCAGCAGCTTAGTGGTAGCGGGGGACACAGATACGCAGTATTTT
TRBJ1-1,-,TRBV28,once,CASSSRASEAFF,TGTGCCAGCAGTTCCCGGGCCAGCGAAGCTTTCTTT
TRBJ2-7,-,TRBV6-1,-,CASARRGTYEQYF,TGTGCCAGCGCTCGGAGGGGAACCTACGAGCAGTACTTC
TRBJ2-5,-,TRBV5-1,-,CASSPGAPGAQETQYF,TGCGCCAGCAGCCCTGGCGCCCCGGGGGCACAAGAGACCCAGTACTTC
TRBJ2-2,-,TRBV6-1,few,CASSLDVGNTGELFF,TGTGCCAGCAGCCTGGACGTGGGGAACACCGGGGAGCTGTTTTTT
TRBJ1-6,-,TRBV2,-,CASRQGRGSYNSPLHF,TGTGCCAGCAGACAGGGTCGGGGCTCCTATAATTCACCCCTCCACTTT
TRBJ2-1,TRBD1,TRBV19,-,CASSIERTGGNEQFF,TGTGCCAGTAGTATAGAGAGGACAGGGGGGAATGAGCAGTTCTTC
TRBJ2-1,TRBD2,TRBV19,-,CASSIGSRGDNEQFF,TGTGCCAGTAGTATCGGCTCGCGGGGGGACAATGAGCAGTTCTTC
TRBJ2-5,-,TRBV21-1,-,CASSKGFHTRETQYF,TGTGCCAGCAGCAAAGGATTTCACACCCGAGAGACCCAGTACTTC
TRBJ2-5,-,TRBV15,-,CATSRRAGRGIGETQYF,TGTGCCACCAGCAGACGGGCGGGGCGCGGGATTGGAGAGACCCAGTACTTC